The text below deals with one T cell receptor beta chain. Antigen: not known. The sample comes from a study of high-grade serous ovarian cancer treatment subgroups. The overall study: Each sample yielded on average roughly 7,000 unique TCR beta rearrangements from around 14,000 reads.

Whole-study results and caveats: Bulk tumor TCR sequencing gave no spatial information. Tumors within one patient showed repertoire similarity of roughly 0.1 to 0.8.

Tumor samples were taken before definitive surgery or chemotherapy. Profiled with immunoSEQ multiplex PCR; TCRdb holds only in-frame clones, not every one. The table has 2,000 to 2,500 clones, 75% seen once. Source material: tumor tissue. This clonotype originated in a human donor with high-grade serous ovarian cancer.

The CDR3 loop reads CASSLATQETQYF. CDR3 nucleotide sequence: TGTGCCAGCAGCTTGGCTACTCAAGAGACCCAGTACTTC. The chain is built from TRBV5-4 and TRBJ2-5; D not certain. Germline loops: CDR1 SGHNT, CDR2 YYREEE (reference sequence). The CDR3 has 13 amino acids. Trimming removed 0 bases at V and 2 bases at J, with 5 bases between. Looking up the rest from reference TRBV5-4 and TRBJ2-5 gives the full variable domain: ETGVTQSPTHLIKTRGQQVTLRCSSQSGHNTVSWYQQALGQGPQFIFQYYREEENGRGNFPPRFSGLQFPNYSSELNVNALELDDSALYLCASSLATQETQYFGPGTRLLVL.